Here is one TCR beta chain with its context. The antigen is undetermined. Germline V gene lookup returns CDR1 GTSNPN and CDR2 SVGIG (reference sequence). CDR3 length: 13 amino acids. UMI-tagged TRB cDNA libraries were built via 5' RACE. TCRdb re-called the 5' RACE reads and shows each CDR3 protein once, DNA omitted. Recorded for this sample: about 40,000 distinct CDR3 sequences. The data were obtained in a study of CXCR3-negative and CXCR3-positive naive CD8 T cells. Study summary: About 150 million TRB reads were obtained in total, which works out to about 1.5 +/- 0.3 million per library. Findings and caveats of the study: TRB CDR3s were more hydrophobic in CXCR3-positive than in CXCR3-negative naive cells. Partial loss of CXCR3 expression followed cryopreservation; most assays used fresh PBMCs. With surface CD5 comparable between naive subsets, TCR strength was estimated using properties derived from the TRB CDR3.

The chain links TRBV30 to TRBJ1-1. This receptor was identified in a human donor in good health. Some clones in this sample may be carry-over from other donors' samples. Sequenced sample: naive CXCR3- CD8+ T cells from blood. Subset here: CD45RO-CCR7+CD27+CD95- naive CD8+ T cells lacking CXCR3 (TNR3-). The CDR3 spells CAWSVRENTEAFF.